These 13 T cell receptor beta chains share one sample of origin, sequenced in a study of CD8+ T cells in alopecia areata (dated by TCRdb to between 2017 and 2018). The time point label here, explained by the study, means: around 4 weeks on oral tofacitinib. The treatment or condition label here, explained by the study, means: oral pan-JAK inhibitor, 5-10 mg twice daily. The library relied on the immunoSEQ multiplex PCR assay. RNA was extracted from all samples and reverse transcribed into cDNA as template for TCR sequencing. Imported from immuneACCESS, the table was reduced by TCRdb to in-frame sequences with V and J called. These copies leave out some clones; in studies compared against another copy, an unresolved V gene accounts for under half, and the cause of the remainder is not known. The sample table records 110,000 or so clones; 58% of these occur just once. The ten top clones hold more than 25% of the sample.

The material was CD8+ T cells sorted from blood, obtained at week 4, from a patient treated with tofacitinib. The source is a human donor with alopecia areata.

This clone was seen only a few times. J is TRBJ2-7 and V is TRBV2; no clear D gene. Trimming stripped 0 bases from V and 0 bases from J, with 9 bases between. The CDR3 runs to 15 residues. Germline V gene sequence: CDR1 SNHLY, CDR2 FYNNEI. CDR3 amino acids: CASSEAAGSSYEQYF. CDR3 nucleotides: TGTGCCAGCAGTGAAGCGGCAGGAAGCTCCTACGAGCAGTACTTC.

The V call is TRBV13, the J call TRBJ2-7, with D hard to call. Germline V CDR1 and CDR2: PRHDT, FYEKMQ (reference sequence). The length of the CDR3 is 14 residues. V was trimmed by 4 bases and J by 2 bases, leaving 12 bases between them. This chain's CDR3 is CASSSPGLTYEQYF. The CDR3 bases are TGTGCCAGCAGCTCTCCCGGGTTAACCTACGAGCAGTACTTC.

V is TRBV5-6 and J is TRBJ2-7; 8 nucleotides align to TRBD2. V was pared by 9 bases and J by 8 bases, with 13 bases of the junction left unmatched. The length of the CDR3 is 13 residues. Looked up from germline, CDR1 is SGHDT and CDR2 is YYEEEE. This CDR3 reads CATTTGLVPQQYF. In DNA form, the CDR3 reads TGTGCCACCACGACGGGACTAGTCCCACAGCAGTACTTC.

The V call is TRBV28, the J call TRBJ2-3; D is unclear. V shed 1 base and J shed 2 bases, with 1 base lying between them. The CDR3 is 12 amino acids. The germline V gene encodes CDR1 MDHEN and CDR2 SYDVKM. CDR3 protein: CASSLFTDTQYF. The CDR3 DNA is TGTGCCAGCAGTTTATTCACAGATACGCAGTATTTT.

The chain carries TRBV13 and TRBJ2-6; D might be TRBD2 (5 bases). Trimming shortened V by 5 bases and J by 1 base, and 12 bases separated the two germline ends. This CDR3 comprises 16 residues. Looked up from germline, CDR1 is PRHDT and CDR2 is FYEKMQ (reference sequence). This CDR3 is CASSPSGSSGANVLTF. DNA of the CDR3: TGTGCCAGCAGCCCGTCGGGATCGTCTGGGGCCAACGTCCTGACTTTC.

This clone was picked up a small number of times. The chain joins TRBV29-1 to TRBJ2-1, with TRBD2 matching over 10 bases. The CDR3 spans 15 residues. Germline V lookup: CDR1 SQVTM, CDR2 ANQGSEA. V lost 8 bases, J lost 4 bases, and 11 bases stayed unmatched. The CDR3: CSHNNIAGGYNEQFF. The CDR3 DNA follows: TGCAGCCACAACAACATAGCGGGGGGTTACAATGAGCAGTTCTTC.

This rearrangement joins TRBV7-9 to TRBJ2-6; 9 nucleotides line up with TRBD1. Germline V CDR1 and CDR2: SEHNR, FQNEAQ (reference sequence). J was trimmed by 0 bases and V by 5 bases; bases with no gene match: 11. This CDR3 has 19 residues. This CDR3 reads CASSPLGGQGSSGANVLTF. The CDR3 DNA follows: TGTGCCAGCAGCCCTCTCGGAGGACAGGGGAGCTCTGGGGCCAACGTCCTGACTTTC.

J is TRBJ2-7 and V is TRBV28; D may be TRBD1 or TRBD2 (5 bases each). There are 11 residues in the CDR3. From germline, CDR1 is MDHEN and CDR2 SYDVKM. The germline V and J ends were trimmed by 3 bases and 6 bases, with 6 bases remaining between them. Here the CDR3 reads CASSLGPEQYF. The DNA for the CDR3 is TGTGCCAGCAGTTTGGGACCCGAGCAGTACTTC.

The V and J genes are TRBV28 and TRBJ2-7; no definite D call. This CDR3 comprises 11 residues. Germline loops: CDR1 MDHEN, CDR2 SYDVKM. V lost 6 bases and J lost 5, with 8 bases in between. The DNA for the CDR3 is TGTGCCAGCAGCCGAATCCACGAGCAGTACTTC. Protein product: CASSRIHEQYF.

This chain links TRBV30 with TRBJ2-4, with D unclear. Germline loops: CDR1 GTSNPN, CDR2 SVGIG (reference sequence). Trimming pared 2 bases from V and 0 bases from J, leaving 8 bases between. The CDR3 sequence is 14 residues long. CDR3 region: CAWSFSLAKNIQYF. The DNA for the CDR3 is TGTGCCTGGAGTTTTAGTCTAGCCAAAAACATTCAGTACTTC.

The chain employs TRBV27 and TRBJ2-7; D is unclear. Germline CDR1 is MNHEY and CDR2 is SMNVEV (reference sequence). Trimming took off 3 bases at V and 2 bases at J, with 11 bases between the two ends. This CDR3 comprises 14 residues. CDR3 residues: CASSFRSDTYEQYF. CDR3 in DNA: TGTGCCAGCAGTTTCAGGAGCGATACCTACGAGCAGTACTTC.

The V call is TRBV29-1, the J call TRBJ2-7; D ambiguous. There are 12 residues in the CDR3. CDR1 and CDR2 from the germline V gene are SQVTM and ANQGSEA. Trimming left V 4 bases short and J 3 bases short, with 10 bases between. Here the CDR3 DNA reads TGCAGCGTTGGGTCGACTGGCTACGAGCAGTACTTC. Residues: CSVGSTGYEQYF.

The chain has TRBV29-1 and TRBJ2-7, with 8 bases aligning to TRBD2. Germline lookup yields CDR1 SQVTM and CDR2 ANQGSEA. Trimming cost V 3 bases and J 4 bases; bases outside gene matches: 5. There are 13 residues in the CDR3. The CDR3 here is CSVDGGGLYEQYF. CDR3 in DNA: TGCAGCGTTGACGGCGGGGGGCTTTACGAGCAGTACTTC.